This TCR beta chain was identified during a study of T cell responses to AZD1222 COVID-19 vaccine. Study-level findings and limits: Repertoire samples came only from after the peak T cell response. Regions 160-218 and 743-854 held dominance among vaccine-associated CD4 TCRs, which spanned spike. Among AZD1222 vaccinees, only six were seropositive at baseline. Mostly white British, mostly female donors; authors suggested clonal diversity may be underestimated.

Remarks on this clone: Antigen unknown.

Profiled with immunoSEQ multiplex PCR; TCRdb holds only in-frame clones, not every one. The data contain around 94,000 clones, around nine tenths of them singletons. With 5 bases clipped from V and 6 bases from J, the junction kept 5 bases outside the gene matches. The CDR3 sequence is 13 residues long. CDR1 LGHDT and CDR2 YNNKEL come from the germline V gene (reference sequence). The source is an adult in good health. The source was peripheral blood, collected on day 0 of AZD1222 vaccination. This rearrangement joins TRBV3-1 (or the pseudogene TRBV3-2) to TRBJ2-3, with 7 bases lining up with TRBD2. For the CDR3, the DNA is TGTGCCAGCAGCTCTTGGGGGGGTGATACGCAGTATTTT. It specifies CASSSWGGDTQYF.